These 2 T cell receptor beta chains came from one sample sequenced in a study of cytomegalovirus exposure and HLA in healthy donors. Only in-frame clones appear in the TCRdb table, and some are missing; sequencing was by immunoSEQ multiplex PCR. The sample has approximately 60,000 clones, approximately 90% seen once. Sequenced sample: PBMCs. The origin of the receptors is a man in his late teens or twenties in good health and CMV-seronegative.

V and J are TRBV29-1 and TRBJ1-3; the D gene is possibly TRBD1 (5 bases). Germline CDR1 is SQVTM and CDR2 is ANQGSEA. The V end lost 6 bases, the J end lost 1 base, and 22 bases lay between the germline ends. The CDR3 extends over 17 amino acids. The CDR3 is CSVALDVRGSSGNTIYF. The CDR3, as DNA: TGCAGCGTCGCTTTGGACGTTAGGGGATCTTCTGGAAACACCATATATTTT.

This CDR3 is CASSPDRGAEAFF. CDR3 bases: TGTGCCAGCAGCCCCGACAGGGGCGCTGAAGCTTTCTTT. The J gene is TRBJ1-1, the V gene TRBV4-2; 8 nucleotides align to TRBD1. The germline V gene has CDR1 LGHNA and CDR2 YNFKEQ. J lost 6 bases, V lost 4 bases, and 4 bases had no gene match. This CDR3 is built from 13 residues.